This T cell receptor beta chain derives from a study of identical twins. CDR1 is SGHVS and CDR2 is FQNEAQ in the germline V gene. Deletions cut 6 bases from V and 7 bases from J, with 13 bases between. This CDR3 spans 13 amino acids. TCRdb reprocessed the 5' RACE reads via MiXCR and lists one record per CDR3 protein. The table shows fewer than 500,000 distinct CDR3 sequences, with 20% to 30% occurring only once. This clonotype was counted between two and nine times. The same data also contributed to another study, on T cells expressing NK-cell markers. From that report: According to the study, TCR beta repertoires originated from sorted CD3+CD56+NKG2C+, CD3+CD56+NKG2C- and CD3+CD56-NKG2C+ T cells.

The sample consisted of CD4+ T cells sorted from blood. The TCR originated in a woman aged 18-29 years in good health. This chain joins TRBV7-8 and TRBJ2-1; D might be TRBD1 or TRBD2, each matching 6 bases. The CDR3 sequence is CASRRRGTNEQFF. CDR3 in DNA: TGTGCCAGCAGACGTAGGGGGACTAATGAGCAGTTCTTC.